Shown below are 2 T cell receptor beta chains from a single sample sequenced in a study of beta chain features in type 1 diabetes (dated by TCRdb to 2016 to 2019). Summary of the overall study and its limitations: In all four CD4+ subsets, TCRB CDR3 length was moderately but significantly shorter in type 1 diabetes patients.

Libraries were made using the immunoSEQ multiplex PCR assay. The entire isolated RNA was reverse transcribed using the High Capacity cDNA Reverse Transcription Kit, and thus expressed TCRB transcripts were sequenced. TCRdb carries this immuneACCESS record with in-frame sequences only. Its versions omit some clonotypes, under half of them owing to an unresolved V gene in the studies checked, with the rest unexplained. The sample includes approximately 360,000 clones, with around an eighth observed a single time. The ten most abundant clones make up around 0.0099% of the sample. The antigens these receptors bind are not known. Sample: naive CD4+ T cells from blood. In the paper's terms, the cell subset or site label means: true naive CD4+ T cells. The receptors here all came from a woman aged 18-29 years with type 1 diabetes.

The rearrangement links TRBV18 to TRBJ2-5; D might be TRBD1 (5 bases). The CDR3 extends over 14 amino acids. CDR1 KGHSH and CDR2 LQKENI come from the germline V gene. Trimming stripped 5 bases from V and 1 base from J, with 11 bases between. The DNA for the CDR3 is TGTGCCAGCTCAAAGGACACTTCCCAAGAGACCCAGTACTTC. This encodes CASSKDTSQETQYF. Full variable domain (missing parts from reference TRBV18 and TRBJ2-5): NAGVMQNPRHLVRRRGQEARLRCSPMKGHSHVYWYRQLPEEGLKFMVYLQKENIIDESGMPKERFSAEFPKEGPSILRIQQVVRGDSAAYFCASSKDTSQETQYFGPGTRLLVL.

There are a few counts of this clone. V usage is TRBV29-1 and J usage is TRBJ1-1, with TRBD1 matching over 7 bases. This CDR3 has 15 residues. Germline V gene data show CDR1 as SQVTM and CDR2 as ANQGSEA. V was pared by 1 base and J by 1 base, with 6 bases of the junction left unmatched. For the CDR3, the DNA is TGCAGCGTTGAAGTGTTTTGGACAGGGAACACTGAAGCTTTCTTT. It yields the protein CSVEVFWTGNTEAFF.